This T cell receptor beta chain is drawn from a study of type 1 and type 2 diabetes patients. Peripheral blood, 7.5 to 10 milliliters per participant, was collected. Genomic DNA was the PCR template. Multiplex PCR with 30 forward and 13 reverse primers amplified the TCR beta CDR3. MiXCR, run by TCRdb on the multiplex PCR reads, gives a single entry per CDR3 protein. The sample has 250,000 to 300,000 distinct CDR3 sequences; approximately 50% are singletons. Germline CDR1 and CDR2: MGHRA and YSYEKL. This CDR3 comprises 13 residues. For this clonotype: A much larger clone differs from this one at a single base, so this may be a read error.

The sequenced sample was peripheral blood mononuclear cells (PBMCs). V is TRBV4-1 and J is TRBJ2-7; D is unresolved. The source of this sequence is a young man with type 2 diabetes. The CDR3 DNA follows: TGCGCCAGCAGCCCAGGACGTTGGTACGCGCAGTACTTC. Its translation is CASSPGRWYAQYF.